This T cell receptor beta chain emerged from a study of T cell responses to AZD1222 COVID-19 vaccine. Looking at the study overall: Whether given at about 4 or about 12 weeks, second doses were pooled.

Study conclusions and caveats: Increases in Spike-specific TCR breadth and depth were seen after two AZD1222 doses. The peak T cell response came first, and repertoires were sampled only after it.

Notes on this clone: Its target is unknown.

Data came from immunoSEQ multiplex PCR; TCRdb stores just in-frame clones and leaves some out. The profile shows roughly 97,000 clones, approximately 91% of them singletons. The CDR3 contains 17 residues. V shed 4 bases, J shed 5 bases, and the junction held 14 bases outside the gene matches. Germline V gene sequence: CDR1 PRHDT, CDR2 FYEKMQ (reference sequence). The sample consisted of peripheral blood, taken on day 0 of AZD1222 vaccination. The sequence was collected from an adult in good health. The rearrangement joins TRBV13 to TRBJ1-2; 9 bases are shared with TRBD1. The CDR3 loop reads CASSSQAPGQGKYGYTF. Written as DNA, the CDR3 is TGTGCCAGCAGCTCCCAAGCCCCGGGACAGGGCAAGTATGGCTACACCTTC.